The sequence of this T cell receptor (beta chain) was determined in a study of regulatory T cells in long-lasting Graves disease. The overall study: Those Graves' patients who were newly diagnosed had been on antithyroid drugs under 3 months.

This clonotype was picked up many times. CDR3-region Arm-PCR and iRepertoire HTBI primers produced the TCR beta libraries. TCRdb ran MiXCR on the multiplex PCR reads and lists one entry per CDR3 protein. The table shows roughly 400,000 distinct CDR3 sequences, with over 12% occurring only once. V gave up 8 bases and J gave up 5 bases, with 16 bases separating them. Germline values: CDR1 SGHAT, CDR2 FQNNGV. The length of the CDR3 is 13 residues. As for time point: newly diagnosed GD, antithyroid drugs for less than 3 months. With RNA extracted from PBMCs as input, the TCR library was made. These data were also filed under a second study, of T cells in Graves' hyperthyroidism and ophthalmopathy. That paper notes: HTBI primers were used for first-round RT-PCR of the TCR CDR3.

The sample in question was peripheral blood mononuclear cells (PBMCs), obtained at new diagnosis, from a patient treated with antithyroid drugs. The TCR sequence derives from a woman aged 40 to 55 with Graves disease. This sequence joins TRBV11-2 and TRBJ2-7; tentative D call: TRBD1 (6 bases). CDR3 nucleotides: TGTGCCAGCCAAACCGGGACACCGGACGAGCAGTACTTC. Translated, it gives CASQTGTPDEQYF.